This passage covers 5 T cell receptor beta chains from one sample sequenced in a study of control samples from healthy donors and cancer patients. Data came from immunoSEQ multiplex PCR; TCRdb stores just in-frame clones and leaves some out. The sample lists 120,000 or so clones; approximately 88% were seen once. The sample was PBMCs. These receptors were obtained from a woman aged 60-75 years with lung cancer.

This clone was counted once. The chain couples TRBV5-4 to TRBJ1-1; 10 bases are shared with TRBD1. Germline-derived CDR1 and CDR2 are SGHNT and YYREEE (reference sequence). V dropped 9 bases and J dropped 1; count of bases not matched to a gene: 3. The CDR3 is 13 residues long. This CDR3 reads CATRDRGNTEAFF. The DNA for the CDR3 is TGTGCCACCCGGGACAGGGGGAACACTGAAGCTTTCTTT.

V is TRBV27 and J is TRBJ1-2; a possible D gene is TRBD1 (6 bases). Per the germline V gene, CDR1 is MNHEY and CDR2 is SMNVEV (reference sequence). The CDR3 runs 15 residues. The V end lost 8 bases, the J end lost 2 bases, and 18 bases lay between the germline ends. The CDR3 region is CASRRLWDTNYGYTF. The CDR3 DNA reads as TGTGCCAGCCGCCGCCTCTGGGACACAAACTATGGCTACACCTTC.

The chain links TRBV7-9 to TRBJ2-6; D remains unclear. The germline V and J ends were trimmed by 1 base and 0 bases, with 4 bases remaining between them. The CDR3 has 15 amino acids. The germline V gene has CDR1 SEHNR and CDR2 FQNEAQ (reference sequence). The CDR3 DNA is TGTGCCAGCAGCTTAGGCGGCTCTGGGGCCAACGTCCTGACTTTC. Amino acid sequence: CASSLGGSGANVLTF.

This rearrangement joins TRBV4-3 to TRBJ1-4; TRBD1 is a possible D gene (5 bases). Trimming shortened V by 0 bases and J by 3 bases, and 8 bases separated the two germline ends. The CDR3 has 15 amino acids. Germline assignment: CDR1 LGHNA and CDR2 YSLEER. CDR3 amino acids: CASSQDAGPNEKLFF. In DNA form, the CDR3 reads TGCGCCAGCAGCCAAGACGCAGGGCCTAATGAAAAACTGTTTTTT.

The sample holds one count of this clone. The rearrangement joins TRBV15 to TRBJ1-5; possible D gene TRBD1, 5 bases. V lost 5 bases, J lost 0 bases, and 14 bases lay in between. This CDR3 comprises 16 residues. Germline V gives CDR1 LNHNV, CDR2 YYDKDF (reference sequence). In DNA, the CDR3 is TGTGCCACCAGCCGCCCAGGCGGGGGTAGCAATCAGCCCCAGCATTTT. Its protein is CATSRPGGGSNQPQHF.